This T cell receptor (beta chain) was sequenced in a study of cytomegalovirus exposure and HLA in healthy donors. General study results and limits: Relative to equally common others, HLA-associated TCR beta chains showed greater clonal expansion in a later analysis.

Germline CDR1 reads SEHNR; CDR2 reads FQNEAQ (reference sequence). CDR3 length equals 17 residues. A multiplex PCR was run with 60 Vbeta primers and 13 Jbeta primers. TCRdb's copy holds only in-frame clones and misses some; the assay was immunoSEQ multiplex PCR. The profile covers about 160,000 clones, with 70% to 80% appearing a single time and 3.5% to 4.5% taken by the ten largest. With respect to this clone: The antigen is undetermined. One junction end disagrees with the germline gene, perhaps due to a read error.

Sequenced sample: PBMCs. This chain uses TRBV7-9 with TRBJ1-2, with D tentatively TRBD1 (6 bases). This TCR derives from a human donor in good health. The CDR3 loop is CSSSLNLRDTNQYGYTF. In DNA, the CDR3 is TGTTCCAGCAGCTTGAACTTGAGGGACACCAACCAATATGGCTACACCTTC.